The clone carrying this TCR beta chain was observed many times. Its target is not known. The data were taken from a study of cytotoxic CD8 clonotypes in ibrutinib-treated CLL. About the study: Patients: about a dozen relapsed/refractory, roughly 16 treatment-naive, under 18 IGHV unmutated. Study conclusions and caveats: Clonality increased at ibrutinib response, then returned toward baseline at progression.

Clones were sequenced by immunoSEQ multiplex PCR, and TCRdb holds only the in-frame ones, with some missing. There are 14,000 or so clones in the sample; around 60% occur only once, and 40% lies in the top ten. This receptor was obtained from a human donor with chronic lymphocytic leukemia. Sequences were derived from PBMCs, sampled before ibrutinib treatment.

The CDR3 coding sequence is TGTGCCACTCGACGTAGCAGATCTGGAAACACCATATATTTT. Its protein is CATRRSRSGNTIYF. The rearrangement joins TRBV19 to TRBJ1-3, with D unclear. Between the trimmed V and J ends, which lost 10 bases and 1 base, there was a span of 14 bases. The CDR3 runs 14 residues. Germline V gene lookup returns CDR1 LNHDA and CDR2 SQIVND (reference sequence).